Included here is one TCR beta chain sequence, with context. The specificity of this receptor is unknown. Base qualities are not provided; no much larger clone lies one nucleotide away. Genomic DNA was extracted from sorted cells for sequencing of the TCRbeta CDR3 region. TCRbeta CDR3 regions were sequenced using the immunoSEQ Assay. Here the immuneACCESS table is served through TCRdb, limited to in-frame sequences with V and J called. Missing clones are a known gap in these copies; in checked studies unresolved V genes cover under half, and the rest lacks a known reason. This sample is represented by around 86,000 clones; 85% to 95% of them were singletons. Of the sample, 13% to 15% is held by the ten largest clones. The CDR3 numbers 15 residues from cysteine through phenylalanine. CDR3 DNA only is kept here, 45 bases in frame from base 1. In the germline V gene (reference sequence), CDR1 corresponds to SEHNR and CDR2 to FQNEAQ. V and J are trimmed by 1 base and 4 bases, and the gene matches miss 6 bases of the junction.

These data belong to a study of OX40 agonist ivuxolimab in advanced cancers. Describing the broader study: The costimulatory receptor OX40 (CD134) was targeted by ivuxolimab, a fully human IgG2 agonistic monoclonal antibody. Of the approximately 50 dose-escalation patients, hepatocellular carcinoma was present in some 19, melanoma in some 15, renal cell carcinoma in 9 and head and neck cancer in 9. Intravenous ivuxolimab was administered to patients every 2 weeks at six dose levels: 0.01, 0.1, 0.3, 1.5, 3 and 10 mg/kg. Peripheral TCRbeta sequencing was intended to test whether TCR sequence diversity was altered and clonal T-cell expansion was caused by ivuxolimab. Partial responses occurred in three dose-escalation patients: two with cutaneous melanoma and one with hepatocellular carcinoma. The dose-escalation cohort was about 83% male with a mean age of approximately 60 years, ranging from roughly 20 to 85. The monotherapy dose-escalation portion (N of about 50 patients) of the phase I ivuxolimab trial is reported in the paper. Patients were allowed to have had prior anti-PD-1, anti-PD-L1 or anti-CTLA-4 therapy, and approximately 40% of the dose-escalation patients had been treated with checkpoint inhibitors. The research as a whole found: At doses of 0.1 to 3.0 mg/kg, clonal expansion of both CD4+ and CD8+ blood T cells was observed from baseline to week 6. The antigen specificity of the clonally expanded peripheral T cells was not determined. After ivuxolimab, more expanded clones were found on average in CD8+ T cells than in CD4+ T cells. Low levels of normalized T-cell clonal expansion were also seen in some nonresponding patients. In the 0.1-3.0 mg/kg groups, partial responders were among the patients with the lowest normalized peripheral clonal expansion, particularly in CD8+ T cells.

Patients with a history of autoimmune disease or receiving systemic immunosuppression were excluded from the trial. In every dose cohort, peripheral blood was drawn for TCR sequencing at baseline, cycle 4 day 1, and cycle 7 day 1. Samples were obtained from an open-label, multicenter, first-in-human phase I dose-escalation trial of ivuxolimab. Adults with locally advanced or metastatic head and neck squamous cell, hepatocellular, melanoma or renal cell carcinoma were enrolled in the trial. Before TCR sequencing, CD4+ and CD8+ T cells were separately sorted from peripheral blood. The receptor chain draws on TRBV7-9 and TRBJ1-2, with TRBD1 matching 7 junction bases. The TCR comes from an adult with an advanced solid tumor such as melanoma, head and neck, liver or kidney cancer. Sequenced here: CD4+ or CD8+ T cells sorted from blood, sampled in a trial of the OX40 agonist ivuxolimab. For the CDR3, the sequence is CASSLGTGHFYGYTF. DNA sequence: TGTGCCAGCAGCTTAGGGACAGGCCACTTCTATGGCTACACCTTC.